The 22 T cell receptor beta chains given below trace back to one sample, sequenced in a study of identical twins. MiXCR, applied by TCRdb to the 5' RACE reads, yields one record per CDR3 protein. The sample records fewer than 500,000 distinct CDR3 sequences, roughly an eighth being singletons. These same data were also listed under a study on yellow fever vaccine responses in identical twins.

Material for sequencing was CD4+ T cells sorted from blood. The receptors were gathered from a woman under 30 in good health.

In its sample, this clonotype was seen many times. The CDR3 is CASSPPRLNTEAFF. The CDR3 region has the DNA TGTGCCAGCAGTCCGCCCAGACTGAACACTGAAGCTTTCTTT. The chain uses TRBV28 and TRBJ1-1, with no clear D. Germline CDR1 MDHEN, CDR2 SYDVKM. V was trimmed by 5 bases and J by 0 bases, leaving 10 bases between them. The CDR3 covers 14 residues.

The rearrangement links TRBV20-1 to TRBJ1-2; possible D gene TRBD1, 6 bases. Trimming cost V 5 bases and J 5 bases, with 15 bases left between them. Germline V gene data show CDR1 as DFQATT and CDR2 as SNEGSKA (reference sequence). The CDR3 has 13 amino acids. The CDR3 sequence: CSAGPGAQYGYTF. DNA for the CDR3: TGCAGTGCTGGCCCGGGGGCACAGTATGGCTACACCTTC.

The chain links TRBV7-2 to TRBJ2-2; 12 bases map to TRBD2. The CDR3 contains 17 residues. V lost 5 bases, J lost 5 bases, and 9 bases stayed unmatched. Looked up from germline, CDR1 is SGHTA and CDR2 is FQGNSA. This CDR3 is CASSTTGLAGSTGELFF. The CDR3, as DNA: TGTGCCAGCAGCACGACTGGACTAGCGGGGAGTACCGGGGAGCTGTTTTTT.

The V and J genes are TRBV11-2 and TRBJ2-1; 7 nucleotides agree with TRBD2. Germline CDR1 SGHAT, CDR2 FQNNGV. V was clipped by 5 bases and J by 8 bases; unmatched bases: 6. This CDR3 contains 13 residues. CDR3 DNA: TGTGCCAGCAGCCGACTAGCTCGGGATGAGCAGTTCTTC. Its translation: CASSRLARDEQFF.

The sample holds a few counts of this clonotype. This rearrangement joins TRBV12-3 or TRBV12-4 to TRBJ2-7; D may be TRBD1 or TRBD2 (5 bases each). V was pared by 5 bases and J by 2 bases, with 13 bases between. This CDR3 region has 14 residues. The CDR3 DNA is TGTGCCAGCAGTCTTACAGGACTCACCTACGAGCAGTACTTC. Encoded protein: CASSLTGLTYEQYF.

CDR3 sequence (DNA): TGTGCCAGCAGCCAAGGAAGGGCGCGTGAAAAACTGTTTTTT. This codes for CASSQGRAREKLFF. The chain has TRBV3-1 and TRBJ1-4; no clear D gene. CDR1 and CDR2 from the germline V gene are LGHDT and YNNKEL (reference sequence). The CDR3 has 14 amino acids. Trimming stripped 1 base from V and 7 bases from J, with 10 bases between.

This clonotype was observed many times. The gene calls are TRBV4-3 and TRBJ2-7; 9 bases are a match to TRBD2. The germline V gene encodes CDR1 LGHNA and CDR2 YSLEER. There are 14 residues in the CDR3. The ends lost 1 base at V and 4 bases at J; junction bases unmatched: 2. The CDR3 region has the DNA TGCGCCAGCAGCCAAGGCCTAGCGGGATACGAGCAGTACTTC. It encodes CASSQGLAGYEQYF.

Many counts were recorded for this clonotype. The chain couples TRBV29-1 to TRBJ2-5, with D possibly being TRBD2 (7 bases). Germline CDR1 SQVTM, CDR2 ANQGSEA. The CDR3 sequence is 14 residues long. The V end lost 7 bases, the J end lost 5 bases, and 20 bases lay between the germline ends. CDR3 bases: TGCAGCGCCCGGAACCCCGGGGGGCACGAGACCCAGTACTTC. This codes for CSARNPGGHETQYF.

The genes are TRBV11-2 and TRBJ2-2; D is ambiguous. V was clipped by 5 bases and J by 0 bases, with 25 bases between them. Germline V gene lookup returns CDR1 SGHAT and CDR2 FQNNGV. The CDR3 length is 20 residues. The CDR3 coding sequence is TGTGCCAGCAGCCCCGTCGCTACGGGCCCGTACTCCCCGAACACCGGGGAGCTGTTTTTT. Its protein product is CASSPVATGPYSPNTGELFF. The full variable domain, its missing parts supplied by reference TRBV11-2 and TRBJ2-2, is EAGVAQSPRYKIIEKRQSVAFWCNPISGHATLYWYQQILGQGPKLLIQFQNNGVVDDSQLPKDRFSAERLKGVDSTLKIQPAKLEDSAVYLCASSPVATGPYSPNTGELFFGEGSRLTVL.

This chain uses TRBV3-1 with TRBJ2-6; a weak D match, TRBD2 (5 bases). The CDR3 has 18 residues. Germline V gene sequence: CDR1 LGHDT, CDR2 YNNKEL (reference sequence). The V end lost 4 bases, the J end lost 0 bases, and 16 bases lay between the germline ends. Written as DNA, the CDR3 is TGTGCCAGCAGCCCCCGAGACCGAGCGGCCTCTGGGGCCAACGTCCTGACTTTC. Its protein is CASSPRDRAASGANVLTF.

The CDR3: CASSLSGDKNIQYF. The CDR3 DNA follows: TGTGCCAGCAGCTTATCAGGGGATAAAAACATTCAGTACTTC. The chain has TRBV7-9 and TRBJ2-4, with D possibly TRBD1 on 6 matching bases. The V gene lost 2 bases and the J gene lost 4 bases, with 9 bases spanning the gap. The germline CDR1 and CDR2 sequences are SEHNR and FQNEAQ (reference sequence). This CDR3 comprises 14 residues.

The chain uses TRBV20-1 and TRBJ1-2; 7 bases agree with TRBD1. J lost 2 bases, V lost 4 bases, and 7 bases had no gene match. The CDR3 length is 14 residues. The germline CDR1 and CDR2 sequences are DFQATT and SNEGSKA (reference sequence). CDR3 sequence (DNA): TGCAGTGCTACCCCGGGACAGCGAAACTATGGCTACACCTTC. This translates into CSATPGQRNYGYTF.

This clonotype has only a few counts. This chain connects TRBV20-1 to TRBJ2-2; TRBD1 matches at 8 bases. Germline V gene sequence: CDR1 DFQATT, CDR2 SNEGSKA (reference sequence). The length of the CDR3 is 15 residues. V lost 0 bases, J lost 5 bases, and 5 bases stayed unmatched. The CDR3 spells CSARDLTGGTGELFF. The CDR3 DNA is TGCAGTGCTAGAGATTTAACAGGGGGTACCGGGGAGCTGTTTTTT.

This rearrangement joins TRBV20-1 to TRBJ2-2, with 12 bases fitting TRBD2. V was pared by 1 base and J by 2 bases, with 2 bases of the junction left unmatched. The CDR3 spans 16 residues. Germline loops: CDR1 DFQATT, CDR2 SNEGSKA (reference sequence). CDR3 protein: CSARALAGGNTGELFF. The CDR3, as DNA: TGCAGTGCTAGAGCACTAGCGGGGGGAAACACCGGGGAGCTGTTTTTT.

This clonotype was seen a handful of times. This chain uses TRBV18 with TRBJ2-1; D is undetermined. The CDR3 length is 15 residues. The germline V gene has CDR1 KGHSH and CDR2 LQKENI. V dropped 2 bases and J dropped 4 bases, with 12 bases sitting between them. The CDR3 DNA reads TGTGCCAGCTCACCAACCTCCGCCAATTACAATGAGCAGTTCTTC. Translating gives CASSPTSANYNEQFF.

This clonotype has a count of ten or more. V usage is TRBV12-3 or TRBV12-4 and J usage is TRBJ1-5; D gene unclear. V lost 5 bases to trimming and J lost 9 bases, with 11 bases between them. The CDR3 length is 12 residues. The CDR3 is CASSPRPGPQHF. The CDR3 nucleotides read TGTGCCAGCAGTCCACGGCCGGGGCCCCAGCATTTT.

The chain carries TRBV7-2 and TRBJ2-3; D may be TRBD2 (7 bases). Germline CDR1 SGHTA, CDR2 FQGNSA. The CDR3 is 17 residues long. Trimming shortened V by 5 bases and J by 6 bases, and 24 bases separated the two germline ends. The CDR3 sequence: CASSQRGEGLLRDTQYF. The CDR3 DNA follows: TGTGCCAGCAGCCAGAGGGGGGAGGGCTTATTGAGGGATACGCAGTATTTT.

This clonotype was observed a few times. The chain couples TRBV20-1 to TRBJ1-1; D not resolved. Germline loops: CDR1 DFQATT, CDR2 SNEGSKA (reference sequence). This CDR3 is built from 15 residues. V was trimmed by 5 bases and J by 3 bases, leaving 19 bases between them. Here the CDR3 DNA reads TGCAGTGCTGGATCGGTCTCTCTAGCAGACACTGAAGCTTTCTTT. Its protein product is CSAGSVSLADTEAFF.

This CDR3 reads CASSLEGTRADTQYF. For the CDR3, the DNA is TGTGCCAGCAGTTTAGAAGGGACCAGGGCAGATACGCAGTATTTT. This chain joins TRBV28 and TRBJ2-3, with D possibly called TRBD1 or TRBD2 (5 bases each). V lost 2 bases and J 4 bases, leaving 13 bases between the germline ends. The CDR3 sequence is 15 residues long. Looked up from germline, CDR1 is MDHEN and CDR2 is SYDVKM.

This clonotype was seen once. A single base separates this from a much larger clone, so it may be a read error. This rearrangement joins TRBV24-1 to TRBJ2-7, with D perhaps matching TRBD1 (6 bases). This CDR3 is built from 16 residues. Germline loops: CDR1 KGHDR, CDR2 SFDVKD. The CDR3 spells CATSEPTRGIDYEHYF. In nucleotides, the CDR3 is TGTGCCACCAGTGAACCCACCAGGGGAATCGACTACGAGCACTACTTC.

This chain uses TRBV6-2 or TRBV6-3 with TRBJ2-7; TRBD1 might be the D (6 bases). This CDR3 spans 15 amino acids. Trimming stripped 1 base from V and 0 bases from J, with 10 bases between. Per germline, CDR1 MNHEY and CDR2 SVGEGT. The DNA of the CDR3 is TGTGCCAGCAGTTACTGGCAGGGGAGCTCCTACGAGCAGTACTTC. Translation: CASSYWQGSSYEQYF.

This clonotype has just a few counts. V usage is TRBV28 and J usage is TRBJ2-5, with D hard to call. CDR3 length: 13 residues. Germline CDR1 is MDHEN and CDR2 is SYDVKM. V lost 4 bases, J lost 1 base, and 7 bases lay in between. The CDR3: CASSSIPQETQYF. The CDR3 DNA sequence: TGTGCCAGCAGTTCGATCCCCCAAGAGACCCAGTACTTC.